This is a list of T cell receptor beta chains from one sample in a study of response to subunit inactivated influenza vaccine. MiXCR, run by TCRdb on the RT-PCR reads, gives a single entry per CDR3 protein. This sample yields 150,000 to 200,000 distinct CDR3 sequences, of which about 10% are seen a single time; about 40% belongs to the top ten. The input for sequencing was CD8+ T cells sorted from PBMCs, taken approximately 25 months after vaccination. All receptors derive from a man aged 50 to 69 who received an inactivated influenza vaccine. Each CDR3 is given with its conserved first and last residue. The D gene is left open where the match is weak. A clone size is listed for some rows: how often the clone was seen (once, few, many), or a class if it is expanded.

v_call	j_call	d_call	clone_size	cdr3_aa	cdr3_nt
TRBV27	TRBJ1-1	NA	few	CASSLPGRGTEAFF	TGTGCCAGCAGTTTACCGGGAAGGGGCACTGAAGCTTTCTTT
TRBV27	TRBJ2-2	TRBD2	few	CASSPGVGGPGGELFF	TGTGCCAGCAGTCCCGGCGTGGGAGGGCCGGGCGGGGAGCTGTTTTTT
TRBV18	TRBJ1-4	NA	NA	CASSPSFGVATNEKLFF	TGTGCCAGCTCACCCTCGTTTGGGGTTGCAACTAATGAAAAACTGTTTTTT
TRBV6-5	TRBJ1-2	TRBD1	few	CASSYSERQGNGYTF	TGTGCCAGCAGTTACTCCGAGAGACAGGGGAATGGCTACACCTTC
TRBV25-1	TRBJ1-6	NA	NA	CASSEFEGNSPLHF	TGTGCCAGCAGTGAATTCGAGGGTAATTCACCCCTCCACTTT
TRBV6-5	TRBJ2-5	TRBD2	NA	CASSYLGLAGEETQYF	TGTGCCAGCAGTTACCTGGGACTAGCGGGGGAAGAGACCCAGTACTTC
TRBV19	TRBJ2-7	NA	NA	CASSPSGQTGGEQYF	TGTGCCAGTAGTCCCTCGGGCCAGACAGGAGGGGAGCAGTACTTC
TRBV4-1	TRBJ2-7	TRBD2	many	CASSLSGGPSYEQYF	TGCGCCAGCAGCCTAAGCGGGGGTCCCTCCTACGAGCAGTACTTC
TRBV29-1	TRBJ1-2	NA	NA	CSVEDRGTGYTF	TGCAGCGTTGAAGATCGAGGGACTGGCTACACCTTC
TRBV12-3/TRBV12-4	TRBJ1-2	NA	few	CASSFWNYGYTF	TGTGCCAGCAGTTTTTGGAACTATGGCTACACCTTC
TRBV28	TRBJ2-1	NA	many	CASSLDNNEQFF	TGTGCCAGCAGTTTAGACAACAATGAGCAGTTCTTC
TRBV20-1	TRBJ2-1	NA	few	CSARRSYNEQFF	TGCAGTGCTAGAAGGTCCTACAATGAGCAGTTCTTC
TRBV4-1	TRBJ2-1	TRBD2	NA	CASSLSGGRVNEQFF	TGCGCCAGCAGCCTTAGCGGGGGGCGCGTGAATGAGCAGTTCTTC
TRBV20-1	TRBJ1-5	NA	few	CSARVYRNSNQPQHF	TGCAGTGCTAGAGTTTACAGAAATAGCAATCAGCCCCAGCATTTT
TRBV28	TRBJ2-7	NA	NA	CASSLPDSAYEQYF	TGTGCCAGCAGTTTACCGGACAGTGCCTACGAGCAGTACTTC
TRBV4-3	TRBJ2-2	TRBD2	many	CASSQGGVTSLAGGNTGELFF	TGCGCCAGCAGCCAAGGAGGTGTGACCTCGCTAGCGGGGGGGAACACCGGGGAGCTGTTTTTT
TRBV29-1	TRBJ2-7	TRBD2	few	CSVSPGTSGYEQYF	TGCAGCGTTTCTCCGGGGACTAGCGGGTACGAGCAGTACTTC
TRBV27	TRBJ2-7	NA	NA	CASSLSEGRIGSYEQYF	TGTGCCAGCAGTTTATCCGAGGGGCGTATAGGGTCCTACGAGCAGTACTTC
TRBV5-1	TRBJ2-1	TRBD2	many	CASNKLAGGPTYNEQFF	TGCGCCAGCAACAAACTAGCGGGAGGGCCCACCTACAATGAGCAGTTCTTC
TRBV11-2	TRBJ2-3	NA	NA	CAGSPPNPLARTDTQYF	TGTGCCGGCAGCCCCCCCAACCCACTAGCCCGCACAGATACGCAGTATTTT
TRBV20-1	TRBJ2-1	TRBD2	NA	CSATGTSGLYNEQFF	TGCAGTGCTACCGGGACTAGCGGGCTGTACAATGAGCAGTTCTTC
TRBV5-6	TRBJ2-1	TRBD2	NA	CASSLYLNVRLATDYNEQFF	TGTGCCAGCAGCTTATACCTCAATGTTAGACTAGCGACCGACTACAATGAGCAGTTCTTC
TRBV15	TRBJ2-5	NA	many	CATSRTATQYF	TGTGCCACCAGCAGAACAGCTACCCAGTACTTC
TRBV12-3/TRBV12-4	TRBJ2-7	TRBD2	many	CASSLTSGESYEQYF	TGTGCCAGCAGTCTGACTAGCGGGGAGTCCTACGAGCAGTACTTC
TRBV4-2	TRBJ1-5	NA	few	CASSQDSILYSNQPQHF	TGTGCCAGCAGCCAAGATTCGATCCTGTATAGCAATCAGCCCCAGCATTTT
TRBV4-3	TRBJ1-2	NA	few	CASSQDRLGNYGYTF	TGCGCCAGCAGCCAAGATCGTCTAGGGAACTATGGCTACACCTTC
TRBV20-1	TRBJ1-5	NA	many	CSARDLAGWDQPQHF	TGCAGTGCTAGAGATCTGGCAGGGTGGGATCAGCCCCAGCATTTT
TRBV7-9	TRBJ2-1	NA	NA	CASSLVLDYLFF	TGTGCCAGCAGCTTAGTCCTGGACTATTTGTTCTTC
TRBV20-1	TRBJ2-6	NA	NA	CSARAGLTNSGANVLTF	TGCAGTGCTAGGGCGGGACTTACAAACTCTGGGGCCAACGTCCTGACTTTC
TRBV6-1	TRBJ2-3	NA	few	CASTPPWGPDTQYF	TGTGCCAGCACCCCCCCCTGGGGGCCAGATACGCAGTATTTT
TRBV6-5	TRBJ1-1	NA	few	CASSYSSGVSTEAFF	TGTGCCAGCAGTTACTCGTCAGGGGTTAGCACTGAAGCTTTCTTT
TRBV4-3	TRBJ2-1	TRBD2	NA	CASSQDLEAGGSNEQFF	TGCGCCAGCAGCCAAGATTTAGAAGCGGGAGGAAGCAATGAGCAGTTCTTC
TRBV3-1	TRBJ2-5	TRBD2	NA	CASSQDPPGLGEGETQYF	TGTGCGAGCAGCCAAGACCCCCCCGGACTAGGGGAGGGAGAGACCCAGTACTTC
TRBV20-1	TRBJ2-1	TRBD2	few	CSARDRASGRAMMDEQFF	TGCAGTGCTAGAGATAGGGCTAGCGGGAGGGCCATGATGGATGAGCAGTTCTTC